In its sample, the clone carrying this T cell receptor (beta chain) was seen a few times. Its target is unknown. The germline CDR1 and CDR2 sequences are SGDLS and YYNGEE. The V and J ends lost 0 bases and 5 bases, in that order; junction bases with no gene match: 9. The CDR3 is 17 residues long. This record comes from a study of cytomegalovirus exposure and HLA in healthy donors. Findings of the study overall: Analysis performed later found 16,951 TCR beta sequences associated with HLA alleles at 0.05 false discovery rate.

PCR employed 60 Vbeta and 13 Jbeta primers. Data came from immunoSEQ multiplex PCR; TCRdb stores just in-frame clones and leaves some out. The sample lists approximately 160,000 clones, about 70% occurring once. The chain carries TRBV9 and TRBJ2-1, with 9 bases matching TRBD2. The clonotype was recovered from a woman aged 18 to 35 in good health and CMV-seropositive. Source material: PBMCs. CDR3 coding DNA: TGTGCCAGCAGCGTAGGGGGCGCGGGGGGGCCAAACAATGAGCAGTTCTTC. It yields the protein CASSVGGAGGPNNEQFF.